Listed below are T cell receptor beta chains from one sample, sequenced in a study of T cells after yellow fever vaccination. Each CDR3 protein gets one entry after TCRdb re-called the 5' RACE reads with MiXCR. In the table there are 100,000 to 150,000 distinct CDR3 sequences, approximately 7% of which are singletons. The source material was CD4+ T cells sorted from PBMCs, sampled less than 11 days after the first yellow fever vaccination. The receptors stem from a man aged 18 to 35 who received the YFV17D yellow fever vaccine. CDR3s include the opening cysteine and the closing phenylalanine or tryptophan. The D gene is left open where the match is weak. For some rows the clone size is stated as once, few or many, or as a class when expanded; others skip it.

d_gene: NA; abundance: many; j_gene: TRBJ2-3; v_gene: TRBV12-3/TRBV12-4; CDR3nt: TGTGCCAGCAGTTTGGCGGGGTATACGCAGTATTTT; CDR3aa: CASSLAGYTQYF
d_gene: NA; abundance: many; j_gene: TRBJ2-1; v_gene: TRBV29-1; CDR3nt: TGCCAAGGGAGCTCCTACAATGAGCAGTTCTTC; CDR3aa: CQGSSYNEQFF
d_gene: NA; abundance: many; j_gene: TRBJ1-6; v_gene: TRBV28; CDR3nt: TGTGCCAGCAGTTTACGGGCCGCACCCCTCCACTTT; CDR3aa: CASSLRAAPLHF
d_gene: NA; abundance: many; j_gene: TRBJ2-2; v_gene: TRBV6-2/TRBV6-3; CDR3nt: TGTGCCAGCACCTCCTGGGGGGCGAGGACCGGGGAGCTGTTTTTT; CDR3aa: CASTSWGARTGELFF
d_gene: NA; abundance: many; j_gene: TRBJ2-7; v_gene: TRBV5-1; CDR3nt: TGCGCCAGCAGCTTGCTTTCGTCTTTCGACGAGCAGTACTTC; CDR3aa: CASSLLSSFDEQYF
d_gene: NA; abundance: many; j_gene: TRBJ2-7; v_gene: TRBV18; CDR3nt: TGTGCCAGCTCACAGGGACGCTACGAGCAGTACTTC; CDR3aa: CASSQGRYEQYF
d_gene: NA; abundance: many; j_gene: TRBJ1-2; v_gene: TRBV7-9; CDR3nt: TGTGCCAGCAGCTTAGTTGGATCCCTTGGCTATGGCTACACCTTC; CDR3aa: CASSLVGSLGYGYTF
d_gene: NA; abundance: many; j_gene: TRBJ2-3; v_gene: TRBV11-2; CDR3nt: TGTGCCAGCAGCTACGGTCTGACGGACACAGATACGCAGTATTTT; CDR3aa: CASSYGLTDTDTQYF
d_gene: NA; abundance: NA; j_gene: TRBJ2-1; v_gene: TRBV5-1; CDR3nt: TGCGCCAGCGGCTTGGAGGCGGGGAGCTCCTACAATGAGCAGTTCTTC; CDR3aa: CASGLEAGSSYNEQFF
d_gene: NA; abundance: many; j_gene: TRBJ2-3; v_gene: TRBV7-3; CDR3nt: TGTGCCAGCAGCCAGGACATAAGCGGAGATACGCAGTATTTT; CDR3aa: CASSQDISGDTQYF
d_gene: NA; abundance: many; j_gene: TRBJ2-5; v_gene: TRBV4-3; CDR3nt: TGCGCCAGCAGTATAACTACAGGGAGGGAGACCCAGTACTTC; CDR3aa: CASSITTGRETQYF
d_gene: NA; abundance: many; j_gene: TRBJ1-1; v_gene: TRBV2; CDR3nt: TGTGCCAGCAGTGAACTGGAGGACACTGAAGCTTTCTTT; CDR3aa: CASSELEDTEAFF
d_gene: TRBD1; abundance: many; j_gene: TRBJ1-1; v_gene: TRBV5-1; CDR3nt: TGCGCCAGCAAAGGACAGGTGAACACTGAAGCTTTCTTT; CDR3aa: CASKGQVNTEAFF
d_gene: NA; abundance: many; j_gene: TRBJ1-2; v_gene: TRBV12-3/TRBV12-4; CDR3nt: TGTGCCAGCAGTCCAACAGGGACGTCCAACTATGGCTACACCTTC; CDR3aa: CASSPTGTSNYGYTF
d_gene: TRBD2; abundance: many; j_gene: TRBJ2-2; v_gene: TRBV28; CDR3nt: TGTGCCAGCGCCACCACTAGCGGGGTGGGCGGGGAGCTGTTTTTT; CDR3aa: CASATTSGVGGELFF
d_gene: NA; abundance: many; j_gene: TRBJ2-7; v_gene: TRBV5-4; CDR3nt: TGTGCCAGCAGCCCGGCCCACAGGGTGGGAGGTTACGAGCAGTACTTC; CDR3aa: CASSPAHRVGGYEQYF
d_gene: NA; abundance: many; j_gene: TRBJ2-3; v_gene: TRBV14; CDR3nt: TGTGCCAGCAGCCAAGGGGCCATATACACAGATACGCAGTATTTT; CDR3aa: CASSQGAIYTDTQYF
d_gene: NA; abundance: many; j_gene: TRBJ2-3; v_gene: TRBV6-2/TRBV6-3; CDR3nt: TGTGCCAGCAGTTACGAGGGACGTGGTACAGATACGCAGTATTTT; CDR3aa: CASSYEGRGTDTQYF
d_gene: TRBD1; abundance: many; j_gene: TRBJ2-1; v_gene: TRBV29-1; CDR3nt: TGCAGCGTAGGACAGGGGGCGGGTGAGCAGTTCTTC; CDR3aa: CSVGQGAGEQFF
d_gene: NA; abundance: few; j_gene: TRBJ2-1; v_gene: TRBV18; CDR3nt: TGTGCCAGCTCACCCCAGGGTCTCAATGAGCAGTTCTTC; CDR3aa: CASSPQGLNEQFF
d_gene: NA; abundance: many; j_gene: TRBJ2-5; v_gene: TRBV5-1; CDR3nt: TGCGCCAGTAATGCAGGGAACCAAGAGACCCAGTACTTC; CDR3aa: CASNAGNQETQYF
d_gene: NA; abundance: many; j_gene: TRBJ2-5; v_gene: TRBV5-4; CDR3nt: TGTGCCAGCAGCGAGGGGGGCGGTTTGGAGACCCAGTACTTC; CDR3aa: CASSEGGGLETQYF
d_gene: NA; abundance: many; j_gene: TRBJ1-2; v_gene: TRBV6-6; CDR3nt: TGTGCCAGCAGTTGGCCAGGGAACTATGGCTACACCTTC; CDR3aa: CASSWPGNYGYTF
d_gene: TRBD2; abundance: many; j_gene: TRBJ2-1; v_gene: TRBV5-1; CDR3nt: TGCGCCAGCAGTTCCGGGACTAGCGGGAAGAGCTCCTACAATGAGCAGTTCTTC; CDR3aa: CASSSGTSGKSSYNEQFF
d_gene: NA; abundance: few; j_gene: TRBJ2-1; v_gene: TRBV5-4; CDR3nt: TGTGCCAGCAGCTTGTCGGGGTCCTACTACAATGAGCAGTTCTTC; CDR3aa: CASSLSGSYYNEQFF
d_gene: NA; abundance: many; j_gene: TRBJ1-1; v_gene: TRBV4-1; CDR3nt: TGCGCCAGCAGCCTTCCCTACACTGAAGCTTTCTTT; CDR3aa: CASSLPYTEAFF
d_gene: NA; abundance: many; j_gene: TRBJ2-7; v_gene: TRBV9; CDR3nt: TGTGCCAGCGGTGGGGGCGTGGGCCCCTCCGACGAGCAGTACTTC; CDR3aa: CASGGGVGPSDEQYF
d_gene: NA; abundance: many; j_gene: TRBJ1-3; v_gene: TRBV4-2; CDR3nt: TGTGCCAGCAGCTCAGAGGTCCAACTGAGTGGAAACACCATATATTTT; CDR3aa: CASSSEVQLSGNTIYF
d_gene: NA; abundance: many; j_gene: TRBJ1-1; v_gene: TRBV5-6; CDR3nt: TGTGCCAGCAGCTCCGCCTTGGGCCTAGGTGGAGTGAACACTGAAGCTTTCTTT; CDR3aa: CASSSALGLGGVNTEAFF
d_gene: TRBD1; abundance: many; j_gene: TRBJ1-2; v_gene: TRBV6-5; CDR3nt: TGTGCCAGCAGTTACCATGGGTCAGGGGGAAACTATGGCTACACCTTC; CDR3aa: CASSYHGSGGNYGYTF
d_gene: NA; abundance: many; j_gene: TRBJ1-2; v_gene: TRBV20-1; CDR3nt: TGCAGTGCTACTGCGACGGCGGACTATGGCTACACCTTC; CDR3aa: CSATATADYGYTF
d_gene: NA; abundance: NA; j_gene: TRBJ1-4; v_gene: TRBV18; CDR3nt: TGTGCCAGCTCCCAGGGAACTAATGAAAAACTGTTTTTT; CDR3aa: CASSQGTNEKLFF
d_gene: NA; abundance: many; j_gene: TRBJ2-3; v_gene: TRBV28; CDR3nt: TGTGCCAGCAGTGGGGCGAAAACTTCGCAGTATTTT; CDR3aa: CASSGAKTSQYF
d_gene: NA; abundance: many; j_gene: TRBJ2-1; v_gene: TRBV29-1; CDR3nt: TGCAGCGGAGGGTCCTACAATGAGCAGTTCTTC; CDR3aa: CSGGSYNEQFF
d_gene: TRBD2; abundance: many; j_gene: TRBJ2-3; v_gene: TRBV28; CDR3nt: TGTGCCTGGGGACTAGCGGGTCGTACGCAGTATTTT; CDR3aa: CAWGLAGRTQYF
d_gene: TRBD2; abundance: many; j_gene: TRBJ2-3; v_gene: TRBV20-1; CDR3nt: TGCAGTGCCCCACCATCGGGGGAGGGTACGCAGTATTTT; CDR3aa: CSAPPSGEGTQYF
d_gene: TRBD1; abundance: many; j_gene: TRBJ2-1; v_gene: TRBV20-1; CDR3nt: TGCAGTGCTAGACCCCTGGACAGGGAACCCAATGAGCAGTTCTTC; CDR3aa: CSARPLDREPNEQFF
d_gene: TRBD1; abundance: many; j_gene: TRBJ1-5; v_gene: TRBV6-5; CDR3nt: TGTGCCAGCAGAGGACAGGGCAATCAGCCCCAGCATTTT; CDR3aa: CASRGQGNQPQHF